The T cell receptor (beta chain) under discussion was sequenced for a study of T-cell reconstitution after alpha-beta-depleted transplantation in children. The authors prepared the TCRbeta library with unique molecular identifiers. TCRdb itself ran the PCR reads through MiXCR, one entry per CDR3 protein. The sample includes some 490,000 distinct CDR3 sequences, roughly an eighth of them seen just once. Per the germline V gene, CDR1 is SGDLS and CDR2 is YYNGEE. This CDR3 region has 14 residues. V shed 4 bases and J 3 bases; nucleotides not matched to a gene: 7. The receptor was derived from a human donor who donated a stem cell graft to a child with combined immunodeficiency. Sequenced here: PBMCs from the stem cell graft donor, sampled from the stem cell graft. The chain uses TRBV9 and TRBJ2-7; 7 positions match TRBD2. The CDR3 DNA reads TGTGCCAGCAGCTACGATTGGACTAGCTACGAGCAGTACTTC. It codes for CASSYDWTSYEQYF.